The 29 T cell receptor beta chains below come from one sample, sequenced in a study of T cells in Graves' hyperthyroidism and ophthalmopathy. Authors of the study amplified TCR beta CDR3 regions from RNA transcripts. HTBI primers were used for first-round RT-PCR of the TCR CDR3. TCRdb reanalysed the multiplex PCR reads using MiXCR and keeps one entry per CDR3 protein. The table includes around 300,000 distinct CDR3 sequences, roughly an eighth detected once. Sequenced input: blood. Receptors originate from a woman between 40 and 55 years old with Graves' ophthalmopathy.

This clonotype was seen many times. This sequence joins TRBV12-3 or TRBV12-4 and TRBJ1-5; 11 bases map to TRBD1. The CDR3 contains 17 residues. Trimming removed 3 bases from V and 4 bases from J; junction bases left unmatched: 8. The CDR3 loop reads CASSFWTGGEPNQPQHF. CDR3 sequence (DNA): TGTGCCAGCAGTTTTTGGACAGGGGGCGAACCTAATCAGCCCCAGCATTTT.

This clonotype showed up many times. This CDR3 reads CASNEFGSYNEQFF. Here the CDR3 DNA reads TGTGCCAGCAACGAGTTTGGCTCCTACAATGAGCAGTTCTTC. The chain joins TRBV25-1 to TRBJ2-1; D ambiguous. CDR3 length: 14 residues. Germline loops: CDR1 MGHDK, CDR2 SYGVNS. With 7 bases removed from V and 0 bases from J, the gap between germline ends came to 10 bases.

This clonotype was detected many times. The chain employs TRBV12-5 and TRBJ2-1; 7 bases fit TRBD2. The CDR3 is made up of 11 amino acids. V shed 4 bases, J shed 12 bases, and the junction held 3 bases outside the gene matches. Germline V gives CDR1 LGHNT, CDR2 FRNRAP. The CDR3 nucleotides are TGTGCTAGTGGTTCATTAGCGGGGCAGTTCTTC. Translation: CASGSLAGQFF.

This clonotype showed up many times. The chain couples TRBV12-3 or TRBV12-4 to TRBJ1-6, with D possibly TRBD1 on 6 matching bases. The CDR3 has 16 amino acids. The V and J ends lost 5 bases and 7 bases respectively, with 18 bases between them. As DNA, the CDR3 is TGTGCCAGCAGTAGGGAGAGTGGGGGCTGGAATTCACCCCTCCACTTT. Its translation: CASSRESGGWNSPLHF.

This clonotype was recorded many times. The chain uses TRBV2 and TRBJ2-2, with 12 bases identical to TRBD1. J gave up 3 bases and V 9 bases, and 5 bases lay outside the gene matches. From germline, CDR1 is SNHLY and CDR2 FYNNEI. The CDR3 has 15 amino acids. The CDR3 loop is CASDRDRGHTGELFF. CDR3 sequence (DNA): TGTGCCAGTGACCGGGACAGGGGGCACACCGGGGAGCTGTTTTTT.

Points on this clonotype: This may come from a read error, since a much larger clone is one base off. The V and J genes are TRBV7-9 and TRBJ2-5; maybe TRBD2 (5 bases). CDR3 length: 14 amino acids. The V gene lost 7 bases and the J gene lost 9 bases, with 21 bases spanning the gap. The germline gives CDR1 SEHNR, CDR2 FQNEAQ (reference sequence). The CDR3 reads CASNPWLAARAQYF. In DNA form, the CDR3 reads TGTGCCAGCAACCCCTGGCTAGCTGCCAGAGCCCAGTACTTC.

This clonotype was found many times. CDR3 nucleotide sequence: TGCGCCAGCAGCTCCCGAGAATGGGACGGACTCTACAATGAGCAGTTCTTC. Its translation is CASSSREWDGLYNEQFF. The chain joins TRBV5-1 to TRBJ2-1, with D perhaps given as TRBD1 or TRBD2 (5 bases each). Germline V lookup: CDR1 SGHRS, CDR2 YFSETQ. V gave up 3 bases and J gave up 3 bases, with 19 bases separating them. This CDR3 has 17 residues.

A few counts support this clonotype. This rearrangement joins TRBV20-1 to TRBJ2-7; TRBD2 is a possible D gene (6 bases). This CDR3 has 13 amino acids. CDR1 is DFQATT and CDR2 is SNEGSKA in the germline V gene (reference sequence). V was trimmed by 5 bases and J by 2 bases, leaving 13 bases between them. The CDR3 loop reads CSAETGVAYEQYF. As DNA, the CDR3 is TGCAGTGCTGAAACGGGAGTGGCCTACGAGCAGTACTTC.

This clonotype was picked up many times. The V gene is TRBV11-3, the J gene TRBJ2-5; no definite D call. Per the germline V gene, CDR1 is SGHNT and CDR2 is YENEEA. V was pared by 1 base and J by 2 bases, with 11 bases between. The length of the CDR3 is 15 residues. The DNA for the CDR3 is TGTGCCAGCAGCTTAGGTGTAACTATACAAGAGACCCAGTACTTC. Its translation is CASSLGVTIQETQYF.

This clonotype has a count of ten or more. V usage is TRBV6-2 or TRBV6-3 and J usage is TRBJ2-1; no clear D gene. This CDR3 spans 11 amino acids. Germline-derived CDR1 and CDR2 are MNHEY and SVGEGT. V was pared by 5 bases and J by 9 bases, with 8 bases between. This CDR3 reads CASSAPREQFF. The CDR3 DNA reads TGTGCCAGCAGTGCCCCCCGTGAGCAGTTCTTC.

This rearrangement joins TRBV7-9 to TRBJ2-5; 12 nucleotides agree with TRBD2. The length of the CDR3 is 17 residues. The V gene end was trimmed by 6 bases and the J gene end by 0 bases; junction bases not matched to a gene: 8. CDR1 is SEHNR, CDR2 FQNEAQ, per germline (reference sequence). The CDR3 loop reads CASRGTSGLSYQETQYF. The CDR3 DNA follows: TGTGCCAGCAGAGGGACTAGCGGGCTCTCGTACCAAGAGACCCAGTACTTC.

This clonotype came up many times. V gene TRBV28 combines with J gene TRBJ1-1; TRBD1 agrees at 9 bases. Germline V lookup: CDR1 MDHEN, CDR2 SYDVKM. The CDR3 has 15 amino acids. The junction had 8 bases not matched to a gene; V was cut back by 6 bases and J by 3 bases. DNA of the CDR3: TGTGCCAGCAGCTCCGAGCGGACAGGGGACACTGAAGCTTTCTTT. It codes for CASSSERTGDTEAFF.

About this clonotype: This may be a read error, as it is one base from a much larger clone. The J gene is TRBJ1-5, the V gene TRBV5-5; D remains ambiguous. Germline CDR1 SGHKS, CDR2 YYEKEE (reference sequence). The CDR3 contains 15 residues. CDR3 in amino acids: CSSSLHGNSNQPQHF. CDR3 nucleotide sequence: TGTTCCAGCAGCTTACATGGTAATAGCAATCAGCCCCAGCATTTT. The whole variable domain, filled in from reference TRBV5-5 and TRBJ1-5, reads DAGVTQSPTHLIKTRGQQVTLRCSPISGHKSVSWYQQVLGQGPQFIFQYYEKEERGRGNFPDRFSARQFPNYSSELNVNALLLGDSALYLCSSSLHGNSNQPQHFGDGTRLSIL.

This clonotype has more than one count but fewer than ten. J is TRBJ2-7 and V is TRBV3-1; D gene uncertain. Germline values: CDR1 LGHDT, CDR2 YNNKEL (reference sequence). This CDR3 region has 14 residues. The V end lost 5 bases, the J end lost 6 bases, and 17 bases lay between the germline ends. The CDR3 region is CASSARHKGVEQYF. The CDR3 DNA reads TGTGCCAGCAGCGCTAGACACAAAGGCGTCGAGCAGTACTTC.

This clonotype was counted at least ten times. The V and J genes are TRBV28 and TRBJ1-2; TRBD1 matches 9 bases. Unmatched junction bases numbered 10, after V lost 4 bases and J lost 4 bases. CDR1 and CDR2 (germline): MDHEN, SYDVKM. The CDR3 totals 16 residues. For the CDR3, the DNA is TGTGCCAGCAGTTATAACCCGGGACAGGGAATCTATGGCTACACCTTC. Protein product: CASSYNPGQGIYGYTF.

This clonotype came up many times. The V gene is TRBV5-5, the J gene TRBJ2-5; TRBD1 matches at 9 bases. In germline, CDR1 is SGHKS, CDR2 YYEKEE (reference sequence). The CDR3 sequence is 15 residues long. V was pared by 0 bases and J by 2 bases, with 2 bases of the junction left unmatched. CDR3 nucleotides: TGTGCCAGCAGCTTGGGGGGGACAGGGCAAGAGACCCAGTACTTC. Amino acids: CASSLGGTGQETQYF.

This clonotype was counted many times. V is TRBV20-1 and J is TRBJ2-7; 8 positions match TRBD2. Germline V CDR1 and CDR2: DFQATT, SNEGSKA (reference sequence). The junction had 10 bases not matched to a gene; V was cut back by 1 base and J by 2 bases. The CDR3 consists of 16 residues. The CDR3 coding sequence is TGCAGTGCTAGAGTTTGGGGACTAGATTCCCCCTACGAGCAGTACTTC. This encodes CSARVWGLDSPYEQYF.

This clonotype was seen at least ten times. V gene TRBV20-1 combines with J gene TRBJ1-2, with D perhaps TRBD1 (5 bases). V lost 6 bases, J lost 3 bases, and 17 bases lay in between. In germline, CDR1 is DFQATT, CDR2 SNEGSKA (reference sequence). The CDR3 consists of 14 residues. This CDR3 is CSAQGRGEDYGYTF. Written as DNA, the CDR3 is TGCAGTGCCCAGGGACGTGGGGAGGACTATGGCTACACCTTC.

For this clonotype: A much larger clone lies a single base off, so this may be a read error. The DNA is left out, because the CDR3 cannot be placed on it with certainty; the CDR3 is given as TCRdb lists it. This sequence joins TRBV20-1 and TRBJ2-3. The CDR3 length is 13 residues, termini included. Germline CDR1 is DFQATT and CDR2 is SNEGSKA (reference sequence). The CDR3 reads CSVPPQLTDTHYF.

This clonotype was observed a few times. The chain is built from TRBV7-9 and TRBJ1-2; D call uncertain. Looked up from germline, CDR1 is SEHNR and CDR2 is FQNEAQ (reference sequence). V was trimmed by 5 bases and J by 0 bases, leaving 10 bases between them. The CDR3 length is 14 residues. The CDR3 DNA is TGTGCCAGCAGCACCGGATTCACTAACTATGGCTACACCTTC. It yields the protein CASSTGFTNYGYTF.

This clonotype was counted at least ten times. The chain links TRBV15 to TRBJ2-7; the D is unclear. This CDR3 comprises 15 residues. Germline V CDR1 and CDR2: LNHNV, YYDKDF (reference sequence). Trimming removed 0 bases at V and 0 bases at J, with 9 bases between. The CDR3, as DNA: TGTGCCACCAGCAGAGACAGACTGAACTCCTACGAGCAGTACTTC. Translated, it gives CATSRDRLNSYEQYF.

This clonotype was recorded a few times. The chain recombines TRBV25-1 with TRBJ1-6; D unclear. This CDR3 contains 15 residues. Germline lookup yields CDR1 MGHDK and CDR2 SYGVNS. Trimming cost V 0 bases and J 7 bases, with 10 bases left between them. CDR3 bases: TGTGCCAGCAGTGAATATGTAGGAGGAAATTCACCCCTCCACTTT. Amino acid sequence: CASSEYVGGNSPLHF.

This clonotype was seen repeatedly, ten times or more. V usage is TRBV29-1 and J usage is TRBJ2-1; D may be TRBD1 (6 bases). Germline loops: CDR1 SQVTM, CDR2 ANQGSEA. V was shortened by 5 bases and J by 6 bases, with 17 bases between the two germline ends. The CDR3 sequence is 14 residues long. The CDR3 spells CSVHSGTRVNEQFF. CDR3 DNA: TGCAGCGTTCACTCCGGGACAAGGGTCAATGAGCAGTTCTTC.

This clonotype was counted at least ten times. This chain joins TRBV6-1 and TRBJ2-1, with 7 bases fitting TRBD2. V shed 8 bases and J 9 bases; nucleotides not matched to a gene: 10. Germline values: CDR1 MNHNS, CDR2 SASEGT. The CDR3 length is 13 residues. In DNA form, the CDR3 reads TGTGCCAGCTTATGGGGGAGGGAAGGTGAGCAGTTCTTC. Its translation is CASLWGREGEQFF.

There are many counts of this clonotype. A much larger clone differs by one base, so this may be a read error. The genes are TRBV20-1 and TRBJ1-1; D is unclear. CDR1 is DFQATT, CDR2 SNEGSKA, per germline (reference sequence). Trimming removed 3 bases from V and 0 bases from J, with 5 bases in between. The CDR3 covers 12 residues. The DNA for the CDR3 is TGCAGTGCTAGTCAACTGAACACTGAAGCTTTCTTT. As protein: CSASQLNTEAFF.

This chain links TRBV7-2 with TRBJ1-1, with D perhaps matching TRBD1 (5 bases). Trimming pared 1 base from V and 4 bases from J, leaving 7 bases between. Germline V gene data show CDR1 as SGHTA and CDR2 as FQGNSA. There are 13 residues in the CDR3. CDR3 in DNA: TGTGCCAGCAGCTTAGACCAGGGCACTGAAGCTTTCTTT. As protein: CASSLDQGTEAFF.

This clonotype occurred many times. The rearrangement joins TRBV6-1 to TRBJ1-5; TRBD1 matches 10 bases. There are 15 residues in the CDR3. V was pared by 7 bases and J by 0 bases, with 3 bases of the junction left unmatched. Germline loops: CDR1 MNHNS, CDR2 SASEGT. The CDR3 sequence is CASKRQGASNQPQHF. CDR3 DNA: TGTGCCAGCAAGAGACAGGGGGCTAGCAATCAGCCCCAGCATTTT.

This clonotype was observed many times. The chain is built from TRBV11-2 and TRBJ2-1; D remains unclear. The CDR3 covers 15 residues. The V gene lost 4 bases and the J gene lost 6 bases, with 16 bases spanning the gap. The germline V gene has CDR1 SGHAT and CDR2 FQNNGV. CDR3 amino acids: CASSSQISTSNEQFF. CDR3 DNA sequence: TGTGCCAGCAGCTCACAGATTTCCACAAGCAATGAGCAGTTCTTC.

The chain is built from TRBV20-1 and TRBJ2-7; 11 bases align to TRBD2. The V and J ends lost 1 base and 5 bases, in that order; junction bases with no gene match: 4. This CDR3 comprises 14 residues. Per germline, CDR1 DFQATT and CDR2 SNEGSKA (reference sequence). DNA of the CDR3: TGCAGTGCTAGAGGACTAGCGGGATCCAACGAGCAGTACTTC. Translation gives CSARGLAGSNEQYF.